The 32 T cell receptor beta chains reported below all come from one sample, sequenced in a study of human T cells and chemical hapten exposure. TCRdb fed the RACE reads into MiXCR, producing one record per CDR3 protein. The repertoire has about 54,000 distinct CDR3 sequences, around 9.5% of them found once; the top ten carry over 1.5%. Time point of the sample: patch test 2, 6 weeks after DPC sensitization. Treatment: therapeutic diphenylcyclopropenone sensitization with weekly scalp DPC. Sequenced material: whole blood, taken in connection with sensitization to the hapten diphenylcyclopropenone (DPC). Every receptor here comes from a woman between 45 and 60 years old with alopecia areata. Some clones in this sample may be carry-over from other donors' samples.

This clonotype was seen ten or more times. V gene TRBV5-1 combines with J gene TRBJ1-1, with a weak D call TRBD1 (6 bases). The germline V gene has CDR1 SGHRS and CDR2 YFSETQ. V dropped 3 bases and J dropped 10 bases, with 19 bases sitting between them. The CDR3 covers 14 residues. CDR3 region: CASSYTGTHGGAFF. The CDR3 DNA reads TGCGCCAGCAGCTACACCGGGACACACGGGGGAGCTTTCTTT. Looking up the rest from reference TRBV5-1 and TRBJ1-1 gives the full variable domain: KAGVTQTPRYLIKTRGQQVTLSCSPISGHRSVSWYQQTPGQGLQFLFEYFSETQRNKGNFPGRFSGRQFSNSRSEMNVSTLELGDSALYLCASSYTGTHGGAFFGQGTRLTVV.

Written as DNA, the CDR3 is TGTGCCAGCAGCCCGTCTAGCGGACACAGTGCCTACAATGAGCAGTTCTTC. It specifies CASSPSSGHSAYNEQFF. V gene TRBV11-2 combines with J gene TRBJ2-1, with 7 positions matching TRBD2. The length of the CDR3 is 17 residues. Unmatched junction bases numbered 12, after V lost 5 bases and J lost 2 bases. Germline CDR1 and CDR2: SGHAT and FQNNGV.

This clonotype was observed a single time. CDR3 DNA sequence: TGTGCCAGCAGCCAAGGAGGGTCCACAGCTAACACTGAAGCTTTCTTT. Protein product: CASSQGGSTANTEAFF. This sequence joins TRBV4-2 and TRBJ1-1; D ambiguous. The length of the CDR3 is 16 residues. CDR1 LGHNA and CDR2 YNFKEQ come from the germline V gene. Deletions cut 1 base from V and 2 bases from J, with 14 bases between.

CDR3 residues: CSVGRQTNTEAFF. CDR3 nucleotides: TGCAGCGTGGGGCGACAGACAAACACTGAAGCTTTCTTT. The chain has TRBV29-1 and TRBJ1-1; D possibly corresponds to TRBD1 (5 bases). The CDR3 has 13 residues. The V and J ends lost 6 bases and 2 bases respectively, with 13 bases between them. The germline V gene has CDR1 SQVTM and CDR2 ANQGSEA.

In this sample, this clonotype turned up many times. The V gene is TRBV28, the J gene TRBJ1-5; D gene unclear. The CDR3 is 17 amino acids. Per the germline V gene, CDR1 is MDHEN and CDR2 is SYDVKM. Trimming left V 4 bases short and J 3 bases short, with 19 bases between. This CDR3 reads CASSSTFAFSFNQPQHF. Here the CDR3 DNA reads TGTGCCAGCAGTTCTACCTTCGCTTTTAGCTTCAATCAGCCCCAGCATTTT.

V usage is TRBV7-6 and J usage is TRBJ2-1; TRBD2 matches at 11 bases. Germline V lookup: CDR1 SGHVS, CDR2 FNYEAQ. Losses at the gene ends were 5 bases for V and 0 bases for J; bases not matched to a gene: 0. The CDR3 has 15 amino acids. Here the CDR3 reads CASSTSGSSYNEQFF. CDR3 bases: TGTGCCAGCAGCACTAGCGGGAGCTCCTACAATGAGCAGTTCTTC.

At least ten counts were recorded for this clonotype. This chain links TRBV28 with TRBJ1-5; D might be TRBD1 (6 bases). The CDR3 extends over 14 amino acids. Germline V gene lookup returns CDR1 MDHEN and CDR2 SYDVKM. Trimming shortened V by 7 bases and J by 6 bases, and 16 bases separated the two germline ends. Here the CDR3 reads CASKQWTDSQPQHF. DNA for the CDR3: TGTGCCAGCAAACAATGGACAGATTCTCAGCCCCAGCATTTT.

The rearrangement links TRBV3-2 to TRBJ2-2; TRBD1 is the table's D call, not checked against the DNA. TRBV3-2 has pseudogene status. This CDR3 comprises 17 residues. CDR3 in amino acids: CARGTLIRRGAVGELFF. The CDR3 nucleotides are TGTGCCAGGGGGACCTTAATCCGCCGGGGGGCGGTCGGGGAGCTGTTTTTT.

The chain uses TRBV24-1 and TRBJ2-4; D is possibly TRBD1 or TRBD2 (5 bases each). V lost 6 bases to trimming and J lost 4 bases, with 15 bases between them. Germline-derived CDR1 and CDR2 are KGHDR and SFDVKD. This CDR3 is 15 amino acids long. CDR3 region: CATSPSGTGKNIQYF. In DNA form, the CDR3 reads TGTGCCACCAGTCCCTCCGGGACGGGTAAAAACATTCAGTACTTC.

Ten or more counts support this clonotype. The chain employs TRBV6-5 and TRBJ1-1; D is ambiguous. The germline V gene has CDR1 MNHEY and CDR2 SVGAGI. The CDR3 is 15 residues long. Deletions cut 0 bases from V and 4 bases from J, with 12 bases between. The CDR3 sequence: CASSYSRRAGTEAFF. The CDR3 nucleotides read TGTGCCAGCAGTTACTCTAGACGCGCGGGCACTGAAGCTTTCTTT.

This rearrangement joins TRBV5-1 to TRBJ1-1; 12 bases line up with TRBD1. The CDR3 sequence is 16 residues long. J lost 5 bases, V lost 4 bases, and 9 bases had no gene match. Germline CDR1 is SGHRS and CDR2 is YFSETQ. The CDR3 sequence: CASSPWDRGPGTEAFF. The CDR3 bases are TGCGCCAGCAGCCCGTGGGACAGGGGGCCGGGAACTGAAGCTTTCTTT.

This clonotype came up many times. The chain combines TRBV9 with TRBJ1-6, with unresolved D. Trimming removed 3 bases at V and 10 bases at J, with 14 bases between. The CDR3 extends over 14 amino acids. Germline values: CDR1 SGDLS, CDR2 YYNGEE. The CDR3 DNA reads TGTGCCAGCAGCGCCGAGTCAGCAAGCTCACCCCTCCACTTT. Protein: CASSAESASSPLHF.

This clonotype occurred a few times. The genes are TRBV10-3 and TRBJ1-5, with D perhaps matching TRBD1 (5 bases). Germline CDR1 is ENHRY and CDR2 is SYGVKD. V was cut by 3 bases and J by 9 bases, with 12 bases left in between. The CDR3 runs to 13 residues. The CDR3 region has the DNA TGTGCCATCAGTGAACAGGCCGCGGGGCCCCAGCATTTT. Its protein product is CAISEQAAGPQHF.

This chain uses TRBV5-1 with TRBJ1-6; 8 bases match TRBD1. V trimming: 9 bases; J trimming: 10 bases; junction bases outside the gene matches: 12. CDR1 SGHRS and CDR2 YFSETQ come from the germline V gene. The CDR3 runs 14 residues. The CDR3 sequence: CATSAGQVKSPLHF. The CDR3 DNA follows: TGCGCCACCTCCGCGGGACAGGTAAAATCACCCCTCCACTTT.

At least ten counts were recorded for this clonotype. CDR3: CASSLEWTASYEQYF. As DNA, the CDR3 is TGCGCCAGCAGCTTGGAGTGGACAGCCTCCTACGAGCAGTACTTC. The rearrangement uses TRBV5-1 and TRBJ2-7, with D maybe TRBD1 (6 bases). Germline CDR1 and CDR2: SGHRS and YFSETQ. The CDR3 has 15 amino acids. V was trimmed by 0 bases and J by 0 bases, leaving 10 bases between them.

This chain uses TRBV28 with TRBJ2-1; D possibly corresponds to TRBD2 (6 bases). CDR3 length: 17 residues. V lost 2 bases, J lost 6 bases, and 20 bases lay in between. The germline CDR1 and CDR2 sequences are MDHEN and SYDVKM. The CDR3, as DNA: TGTGCCAGCAGTTTACGCCCAGGACGGCGGGGTCCCAATGAGCAGTTCTTC. Its protein product is CASSLRPGRRGPNEQFF.

The rearrangement uses TRBV20-1 and TRBJ1-5, with 10 positions matching TRBD1. The CDR3 is made up of 13 amino acids. V dropped 5 bases and J dropped 7; count of bases not matched to a gene: 5. Germline CDR1 reads DFQATT; CDR2 reads SNEGSKA (reference sequence). DNA for the CDR3: TGCAGTGCTGACAGGGGGCCAGGGCAGCCCCAGCATTTT. Translated: CSADRGPGQPQHF.

This clonotype occurred many times. The gene calls are TRBV11-2 and TRBJ2-1; the D gene is possibly TRBD1 (6 bases). CDR3 size: 15 residues. Trimming took off 5 bases at V and 7 bases at J, with 18 bases between the two ends. Germline values: CDR1 SGHAT, CDR2 FQNNGV. The CDR3 region is CASSHFDRSRNEQFF. The DNA for the CDR3 is TGTGCCAGCAGCCACTTCGACAGGTCTCGGAATGAGCAGTTCTTC.

This clonotype was recorded a few times. The CDR3 loop reads CASSFGGTDGYTF. The CDR3 DNA reads as TGTGCCAGCAGTTTCGGAGGGACCGATGGCTACACCTTC. V and J are TRBV27 and TRBJ1-2; possibly TRBD1 for D (5 bases). The CDR3 has 13 amino acids. V lost 3 bases to trimming and J lost 6 bases, with 11 bases between them. Germline lookup yields CDR1 MNHEY and CDR2 SMNVEV (reference sequence).

This chain joins TRBV24-1 and TRBJ2-1; D call uncertain. CDR1 is KGHDR and CDR2 is SFDVKD in the germline V gene. The ends were cut back, 9 bases at V and 6 bases at J, with 8 bases in the middle. The CDR3 has 11 amino acids. CDR3 region: CATREGNEQFF. The CDR3 bases are TGTGCCACCCGAGAAGGCAATGAGCAGTTCTTC.

In its sample, this clonotype was seen a few times. This rearrangement joins TRBV7-8 to TRBJ2-7, with 10 bases aligning to TRBD1. This CDR3 contains 16 residues. Germline V CDR1 and CDR2: SGHVS, FQNEAQ. The junction had 13 bases not matched to a gene; V was cut back by 4 bases and J by 7 bases. This CDR3 reads CASSSPTGTGEGEQYF. CDR3 DNA sequence: TGTGCCAGCAGCTCCCCCACCGGGACAGGGGAAGGGGAGCAGTACTTC.

The gene calls are TRBV5-6 and TRBJ1-6, with 7 bases aligning to TRBD1. Germline-derived CDR1 and CDR2 are SGHDT and YYEEEE. The CDR3 loop spans 16 amino acids. V trimming: 4 bases; J trimming: 11 bases; junction bases outside the gene matches: 15. CDR3 protein: CASSTWTQGRGPPLHF. The CDR3 DNA is TGTGCCAGCAGCACCTGGACACAGGGGAGAGGCCCACCCCTCCACTTT. Full variable domain (missing parts from reference TRBV5-6 and TRBJ1-6): DAGVTQSPTHLIKTRGQQVTLRCSPKSGHDTVSWYQQALGQGPQFIFQYYEEEERQRGNFPDRFSGHQFPNYSSELNVNALLLGDSALYLCASSTWTQGRGPPLHFGNGTRLTVT.

Many counts were recorded for this clonotype. The J gene is TRBJ1-1, the V gene TRBV29-1; D not resolved. V was pared by 1 base and J by 1 base, with 4 bases between. Germline V gives CDR1 SQVTM, CDR2 ANQGSEA. The CDR3 is made up of 12 amino acids. CDR3 nucleotides: TGCAGCGTTGAAGGACAGAACACTGAAGCTTTCTTT. Translating it yields CSVEGQNTEAFF.

The chain carries TRBV29-1 and TRBJ1-1; possibly TRBD1 for D (5 bases). The CDR3 length is 14 residues. CDR1 and CDR2 from the germline V gene are SQVTM and ANQGSEA. V was pared by 4 bases and J by 3 bases, with 15 bases between. CDR3 sequence (DNA): TGCAGCGTTGCGCTTTTTTGGGGGGACACTGAAGCTTTCTTT. This gives the protein CSVALFWGDTEAFF.

This clonotype was detected many times. The chain combines TRBV6-5 with TRBJ1-2; 8 positions match TRBD1. Per the germline V gene, CDR1 is MNHEY and CDR2 is SVGAGI. Unmatched junction bases numbered 5, after V lost 0 bases and J lost 2 bases. There are 16 residues in the CDR3. The CDR3 nucleotides read TGTGCCAGCAGTTACTCCCGGACAGGGAGGAACTATGGCTACACCTTC. Encoded protein: CASSYSRTGRNYGYTF.

This clonotype has just a few counts. The chain couples TRBV4-2 to TRBJ2-1; 8 bases are a match to TRBD2. CDR1 and CDR2 from the germline V gene are LGHNA and YNFKEQ. CDR3 length: 16 amino acids. The trim removed 3 bases at V and 4 bases at J, leaving 8 bases unmatched. CDR3 protein: CASSQPPGLEYNEQFF. As DNA, the CDR3 is TGTGCCAGCAGCCAGCCTCCGGGACTAGAATACAATGAGCAGTTCTTC.

This clonotype was counted at least ten times. The V gene is TRBV28, the J gene TRBJ2-3, with TRBD1 matching 9 bases. Germline V CDR1 and CDR2: MDHEN, SYDVKM. The CDR3 runs to 17 residues. With V trimmed by 4 bases and J by 5 bases, 13 bases remained unmatched. The CDR3 coding sequence is TGTGCCAGCAGTTACCTAGGGGTAACAGGGGGCGTAGATACGCAGTATTTT. Protein product: CASSYLGVTGGVDTQYF.

This chain joins TRBV5-1 and TRBJ2-5; 9 positions match TRBD2. Unmatched junction bases numbered 4, after V lost 1 base and J lost 3 bases. This CDR3 region has 15 residues. Germline assignment: CDR1 SGHRS and CDR2 YFSETQ. The CDR3 loop is CASSLPGTSKETQYF. CDR3 nucleotides: TGCGCCAGCAGCTTGCCTGGGACTAGCAAAGAGACCCAGTACTTC.

There are a few counts of this clonotype. The gene calls are TRBV7-8 and TRBJ2-5; D might be TRBD1 or TRBD2, each matching 6 bases. Germline V gives CDR1 SGHVS, CDR2 FQNEAQ. This CDR3 is built from 17 residues. The V end lost 0 bases, the J end lost 8 bases, and 22 bases lay between the germline ends. In DNA, the CDR3 is TGTGCCAGCAGCTTAGCTGTCGGGGGCCAACACGGTGGAACCCAGTACTTC. Protein product: CASSLAVGGQHGGTQYF.

The J gene is TRBJ2-1, the V gene TRBV20-1; 11 positions match TRBD2. Trimming cost V 6 bases and J 2 bases; bases outside gene matches: 6. This CDR3 spans 15 amino acids. Germline-derived CDR1 and CDR2 are DFQATT and SNEGSKA (reference sequence). CDR3 protein: CSAFQTSGTYNEQFF. CDR3 coding DNA: TGCAGTGCCTTTCAGACTAGCGGGACCTACAATGAGCAGTTCTTC.

The sample holds many counts of this clonotype. The genes are TRBV6-6 and TRBJ2-2, with a possible D match to TRBD1 (7 bases). This CDR3 comprises 15 residues. Trimming took off 2 bases at V and 4 bases at J, with 11 bases between the two ends. Germline assignment: CDR1 MNHNY and CDR2 SVGAGI (reference sequence). In DNA form, the CDR3 reads TGTGCCAGCAGTTACGCGGGACAGCGCACCGGGGAGCTGTTTTTT. This gives the protein CASSYAGQRTGELFF.

This clonotype was seen repeatedly, ten times or more. The DNA of the CDR3 is TGTGCCAGCGGGGACGCGAACACTGAAGCTTTCTTT. It codes for CASGDANTEAFF. The V call is TRBV6-2 or TRBV6-3, the J call TRBJ1-1, with TRBD1 as a possible D gene (5 bases). Trimming pared 8 bases from V and 1 base from J, leaving 8 bases between. Germline CDR1 reads MNHEY; CDR2 reads SVGEGT. The CDR3 totals 12 residues.